The clone carrying this T cell receptor (beta chain) has more than one count but fewer than ten. Germline assignment: CDR1 ENHRY and CDR2 SYGVKD. The CDR3 sequence is 14 residues long. Between the trimmed V and J ends, which lost 11 bases and 0 bases, there was a span of 16 bases. The data belong to a study of blood T cells in healthy people across ages. Next came a second PCR, run for about 6 to 12 cycles, which used a sample-barcoded 5' primer along with a J-beta primer mix. TCRdb reanalysed the 5' RACE reads using MiXCR and keeps one entry per CDR3 protein. The sample yields roughly 1,700,000 distinct CDR3 sequences, about 28% seen once.

Sequencing was done on a sample of blood. This rearrangement joins TRBV10-3 to TRBJ1-1; possible D gene TRBD1, 6 bases. The source of this sequence is a woman aged 25 to 45 in good health. The CDR3 DNA follows: TGTGCCTCGGGGGCAGGGGACATGAACACTGAAGCTTTCTTT. It translates to CASGAGDMNTEAFF.